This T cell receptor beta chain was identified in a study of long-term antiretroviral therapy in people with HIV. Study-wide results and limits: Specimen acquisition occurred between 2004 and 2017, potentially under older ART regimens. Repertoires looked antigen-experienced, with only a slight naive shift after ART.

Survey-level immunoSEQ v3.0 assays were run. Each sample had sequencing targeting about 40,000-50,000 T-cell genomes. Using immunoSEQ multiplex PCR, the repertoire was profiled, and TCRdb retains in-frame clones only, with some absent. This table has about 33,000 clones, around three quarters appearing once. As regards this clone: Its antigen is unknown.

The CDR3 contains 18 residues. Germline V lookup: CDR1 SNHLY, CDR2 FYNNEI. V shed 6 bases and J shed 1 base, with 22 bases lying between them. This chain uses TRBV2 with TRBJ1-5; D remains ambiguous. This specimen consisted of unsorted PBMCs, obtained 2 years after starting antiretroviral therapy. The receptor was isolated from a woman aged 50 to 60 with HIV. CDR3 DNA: TGTGCCAGCAGACTCACAAACTACCAGGACGGGAGCAATCAGCCCCAGCATTTT. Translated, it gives CASRLTNYQDGSNQPQHF. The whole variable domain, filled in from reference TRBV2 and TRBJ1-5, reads EPEVTQTPSHQVTQMGQEVILRCVPISNHLYFYWYRQILGQKVEFLVSFYNNEISEKSEIFDDQFSVERPDGSNFTLKIRSTKLEDSAMYFCASRLTNYQDGSNQPQHFGDGTRLSIL.